This T cell receptor (beta chain) was captured in a study of blood T cell repertoires in COVID-19. Study as a whole: In each case, the material was cDNA or gDNA derived from T cells, B-cell-depleted T cells, or PBMCs.

Produced via immunoSEQ multiplex PCR; TCRdb's table is partial and in-frame only. Among roughly 190,000 clones listed, approximately 84% were seen once. The CDR3 contains 15 residues. Germline CDR1 MNHEY, CDR2 SVGAGI. V gave up 6 bases and J gave up 0 bases, with 12 bases separating them. Everyone who took part was about 18 to 90 years old, and they came from roughly 25 US areas. The chain links TRBV6-5 to TRBJ2-1; the D gene is possibly TRBD2 (6 bases). The origin of this receptor is a woman younger than 45 who had recovered from COVID-19. The sample comprised PBMCs or T cells enriched from blood (not recorded which). The CDR3 region has the DNA TGTGCCAGCAGCCTTTCGGGAGCCTCCTACAATGAGCAGTTCTTC. This translates into CASSLSGASYNEQFF.